The entry that follows covers one TCR beta chain sequence. The table lists this clone with a count of one. There is no known antigen for this receptor. It has no much larger one-base neighbor in the sample; base qualities were not kept. These data belong to a study of shared clonotypes between healthy human individuals (TCRdb year 2020). A note on the overall study: The cohort comprised a couple of women and three men aged 18 to 49 years. To estimate repertoire size and how much clonotype sharing occurs between individuals, the study deeply sequenced the blood TCR repertoires of about five healthy adults. For each donor, CD4 naive and CD4 memory were each given three plates, CD8 naive was given two plates, and CD8 memory was given one plate. Libraries were prepared and TCR repertoires were sequenced by different laboratories using diverse techniques, in order to increase sequencing depth and limit assay-specific biases. Between about 0.9 and 8.9 billion PBMCs per donor were obtained by leukapheresis.

Summary of the overall study and its limitations: Across a few donors, approximately 5% of naive CD4, approximately 4% of naive CD8, roughly 2.2% of memory CD4, and approximately 0.4% of memory CD8 clonotypes were shared. The genetic and exposure-history diversity represented was limited by the small number of donors. Sampling was limited to blood, and TCR repertoires in tissue likely differ from TCR repertoires in blood. Pairwise subsampling led to the expectation that sequencing depth would affect the degree of clonotype sharing among donors. Compared with non-shared clonotypes, clonotypes shared by all four sorted-subset donors had higher generation probabilities. Naive subsets generally had larger estimated clonotype richness than memory subsets did. Incomplete sequencing was indicated by rarefaction of sorted-subset datasets, despite the large sequencing depth.

For the CD8 naive samples, CD45RO-negative cells were positively selected for CCR7, yielding a CD45RA+CCR7+ population from which TemRA cells were excluded. Donors were healthy HIV-negative adults with no recently reported acute infections or vaccinations. Every donor was a Caucasian adult residing in Nashville, Tennessee, USA. Blood was obtained by leukapheresis, after which PBMCs were separated by Ficoll-Histopaque density gradient centrifugation and cryopreserved in liquid nitrogen vapor phase. Analytical flow cytometry was used to check the purity and quantity of each magnetically sorted T cell population. From each sorted fraction, genomic DNA was isolated and quantified by UV absorbance on a Nanodrop 2000c. Using the deep immunoSEQ assay, TCR CDR3 regions were amplified from genomic DNA by multiplex PCR. For each cell subset, the extracted genomic DNA was distributed evenly across all wells of several immunoSEQ 96-well plates, and each plate served as one replicate. For sorted subsets, each replicate PCR was loaded with around 200 ng genomic DNA, equivalent to some 27,000 T cell genomes. Purified libraries were quantified with a Qubit 3.0 fluorometer, sized on a Bioanalyzer 2100, and re-quantified with the KAPA Library Quantification kit. Every immunoSEQ 96-well plate was sequenced on a dedicated single-read 150-cycle Illumina NextSeq 550 flow cell. As for the authors' bioinformatics: Because only junctional sequences without quality scores were contained in the immunoSEQ output, filtering matching that applied to full-length reads could not be performed. Sequences were annotated with PyIR, a Python wrapper for IgBLAST v1.9, using IMGT germline references to assign V/J genes and CDR3. Reads with weak V/J assignments (E-value above 1e-6), missing CDR3, stop codons, out-of-frame junctions, or ambiguous translated residues were removed. V3J clonotypes were defined as sequences sharing an identical inferred V gene, J gene, and CDR3 amino acid sequence. Percentage overlap between repertoires was computed as shared unique clonotypes divided by the size of the smaller repertoire. Repertoire richness was assessed with RTK rarefaction, the Chao1 estimator, and Recon v2.1 estimates of unobserved clonotypes. OLGA was used to compute generation probabilities for all TCRbeta clonotypes that the gDNA method yielded from a few donors. This immuneACCESS table, as held by TCRdb, lists in-frame sequences with V and J called but not all clones. Of the missing ones, under half trace to an unresolved V gene in checked studies; the others have no known cause. The V and J calls and clone size were taken over from that table, and D and trimming were inferred from the DNA. A total of about 2.1 million clones appear in this sample, just over 90% of them only once. Of the sample, roughly 1.8% falls within the top ten clones.

Spanning cysteine to phenylalanine, the CDR3 consists of 18 amino acids. Solely the CDR3 DNA is kept, with 54 bases framed from the first base. CDR1 and CDR2, per the germline V gene, are SGHVS and FNYEAQ. The germline ends are 26 bases apart after V is trimmed by 1 base and J by 7 bases. Sequencing input: naive CD8+ T cells from PBMCs. Taken with the paper, the label for cell subset or site translates to: CD45RA+CCR7+. The chain employs TRBV7-6 and TRBJ2-7; a tentative D match to TRBD2 spans 7 bases. The receptor comes from a man in his late teens or twenties in good health. Some clones in this sample may be carry-over from other donors' samples. The DNA sequence is TGTGCCAGCAGCTTAGATCAAGGGGGGGCCTCCGGGTCTGGGGAGCAGTACTTC. It is translated as CASSLDQGGASGSGEQYF.